The 5 T cell receptor beta chains given below trace back to one sample, sequenced in a study of early T cells in non-severe SARS-CoV-2 infection (dated by TCRdb to 2020 to 2022). The method behind the library was 5' RACE. Instrument on record: NextSeq 500. TCRdb reprocessing: public reads trimmed at Q25 with fastp, clones called with MiXCR, in-frame beta chains kept. CDR3 protein sequences are deduplicated, and each keeps its most common genes and DNA. A total of approximately 67,000 distinct CDR3 sequences appear in this sample, 11% of them only once. 3.5% to 4% of the sample is held by the ten biggest clonotypes. The specimen sequenced was whole blood. The receptors stem from an adult who was a healthcare worker with PCR-confirmed SARS-CoV-2 infection or an uninfected control (not recorded which).

This rearrangement joins TRBV29-1 to TRBJ2-2; D possibly corresponds to TRBD1 (6 bases). The germline V gene has CDR1 SQVTM and CDR2 ANQGSEA. The ends were cut back, 6 bases at V and 0 bases at J, with 14 bases in the middle. The CDR3 is made up of 15 amino acids. The CDR3 DNA is TGCAGCGTGAGGGGGTCGGTAGCGAACACCGGGGAGCTGTTTTTT. Amino acid sequence: CSVRGSVANTGELFF.

This clonotype was counted a few times. The rearrangement uses TRBV5-1 and TRBJ1-2, with no clear D. CDR1 and CDR2 (germline): SGHRS, YFSETQ. The V end was cut by 1 base, the J end by 0 bases, with 7 bases between. The CDR3 contains 14 residues. The DNA of the CDR3 is TGCGCCAGCAGCTTGACAGAAGCTAACTATGGCTACACCTTC. Protein product: CASSLTEANYGYTF.

This clonotype was observed at least ten times. The chain has TRBV5-4 and TRBJ1-1; TRBD1 matches 9 bases. The trim removed 5 bases at V and 1 base at J, leaving 9 bases unmatched. The germline CDR1 and CDR2 sequences are SGHNT and YYREEE (reference sequence). The CDR3 sequence is 16 residues long. The CDR3 coding sequence is TGTGCCAGCAGAACCACAGGGGGCAAGGGGAACACTGAAGCTTTCTTT. Translated: CASRTTGGKGNTEAFF.

The rearrangement links TRBV6-2 or TRBV6-3 to TRBJ1-1; 7 bases agree with TRBD1. V was pared by 5 bases and J by 5 bases, with 8 bases of the junction left unmatched. CDR1 MNHEY and CDR2 SVGEGT come from the germline V gene. This CDR3 has 14 residues. CDR3 residues: CASSRTGEWTEAFF. The DNA of the CDR3 is TGTGCCAGCAGTCGAACAGGGGAATGGACTGAAGCTTTCTTT.

This clonotype was observed a handful of times. The chain uses TRBV5-1 and TRBJ2-2, with TRBD1 as a possible D gene (6 bases). The CDR3 is made up of 12 amino acids. From germline, CDR1 is SGHRS and CDR2 YFSETQ. V lost 7 bases to trimming and J lost 5 bases, with 9 bases between them. This CDR3 reads CASYRETGELFF. The CDR3 DNA follows: TGCGCCAGCTACAGGGAAACCGGGGAGCTGTTTTTT.